The present T cell receptor (beta chain) was sequenced within a study of shared clonotypes between healthy human individuals (dated by TCRdb to the early 2020s). For the study in its entirety: Two women and a few men aged 18 to 49 years were included in the cohort. To estimate repertoire size and how much clonotypes are shared between individuals, the study performed deep sequencing of blood TCR repertoires from a few healthy adults. Libraries were prepared and TCR repertoires were sequenced by different laboratories using diverse techniques, in order to increase sequencing depth and limit assay-specific biases. Per donor, leukapheresis produced somewhere between about 0.94 and 9.5 billion PBMCs.

On this clone itself: Its binding antigen is unknown. No much larger clone is present one base from it, and per-base qualities are unavailable.

General findings and caveats noted by the study authors: The small number of donors limited the genetic and exposure-history diversity represented. Pairwise subsampling indicated that sequencing depth was expected to affect the degree of clonotype sharing among donors. Sampling was restricted to blood, and TCR repertoires in tissues likely differ from the TCR repertoires found in blood.

Donors were healthy HIV-negative adults with no recently reported acute infections or vaccinations. Every donor was a Caucasian adult living in Nashville, Tennessee, USA. In the unsorted samples, 90 million or so PBMCs were counted, and genomic DNA was extracted using the QIAamp DNA Blood Mini kit. Blood was collected by leukapheresis, and PBMCs were isolated by Ficoll-Histopaque density gradient centrifugation and then cryopreserved in liquid nitrogen vapor phase. Using the deep immunoSEQ assay, multiplex PCR amplified TCR CDR3 regions from genomic DNA. Genomic DNA extracted from each cell subset was distributed evenly over all wells of several immunoSEQ 96-well plates, and each plate served as one replicate. Each replicate PCR for unsorted PBMC received roughly 0.3 ug genomic DNA, equal to 30,000 to 35,000 T cell genomes. Ten immunoSEQ deep assay plates were used to sequence the unsorted PBMC genomic DNA. Purified libraries were quantified with a Qubit 3.0 fluorometer, sized on a Bioanalyzer 2100, and re-quantified with the KAPA Library Quantification kit. Every immunoSEQ 96-well plate was sequenced on a dedicated single-read 150-cycle Illumina NextSeq 550 flow cell. The paper's processing steps were these. Because the immunoSEQ output held only junctional sequences and lacked quality scores, the filtering could not match the filtering applied to full-length reads. Sequences were annotated with PyIR, a Python wrapper for IgBLAST v1.9, using IMGT germline references to assign V/J genes and CDR3. Reads were removed for weak V/J assignments (E-value above 1e-6), missing CDR3, stop codons, out-of-frame junctions, or ambiguous translated residues. V3J clonotypes were defined as sequences sharing an identical inferred V gene, J gene, and CDR3 amino acid sequence. Percentage overlap between repertoires was computed as shared unique clonotypes divided by the size of the smaller repertoire. RTK rarefaction, the Chao1 estimator, and Recon v2.1 estimates of unobserved clonotypes were used to assess repertoire richness. TCRdb re-hosts the immuneACCESS table, in-frame sequences only. Its copies lack some clones; in the studies checked, an unresolved V gene accounts for under half of them, and the cause for the rest is not known. That table furnishes V, J and clone size, whereas the DNA furnished D and trimming. For this sample there are 450,000 to 500,000 clones; roughly 78% appear just once. About an eighth of the sample is taken by the ten largest.

This receptor was identified in a woman aged 40 to 50 in good health. Some clones in this sample may be carry-over from other donors' samples. Sequencing was performed on PBMCs.

Here the CDR3 is given as CASSLAKTGSAYEQYF. The nucleotide sequence reads TGTGCCAGCAGCCTAGCGAAGACGGGTTCAGCCTACGAGCAGTACTTC. This receptor chain uses TRBV14 and TRBJ2-7; possibly the D gene is TRBD2, per 5 matching bases. The CDR3, from cysteine to phenylalanine, totals 16 residues. Only the CDR3 DNA stays, 48 bases, in frame from base 1. The junction shows trimming of 4 bases on V and 2 bases on J, plus 18 bases between the germline ends. CDR1 is given as SGHDN and CDR2 as FVKESK, both from the germline V gene.